Listed here is a single T cell receptor beta chain. The antigen remains unidentified. These data are taken from a study of graft-versus-host responses after intestinal transplantation. Per germline, CDR1 MNHNS and CDR2 SASEGT. Trimming cost V 1 base and J 1 base, with 10 bases left between them. The CDR3 spans 15 residues. TCRdb keeps only in-frame clones here, not all; method: immunoSEQ multiplex PCR. The sample holds 40,000 to 55,000 clones, roughly 95% seen once. This chain links TRBV6-1 with TRBJ1-1; the D is unclear. The origin of this receptor is a human donor who was the organ donor for an intestinal transplant. The source was unstimulated CD8+ T cells sorted from spleen or lymph node cells, collected before transplant. DNA of the CDR3: TGTGCCAGCAGTGAAGACGATCATAGGAACACTGAAGCTTTCTTT. It codes for CASSEDDHRNTEAFF.